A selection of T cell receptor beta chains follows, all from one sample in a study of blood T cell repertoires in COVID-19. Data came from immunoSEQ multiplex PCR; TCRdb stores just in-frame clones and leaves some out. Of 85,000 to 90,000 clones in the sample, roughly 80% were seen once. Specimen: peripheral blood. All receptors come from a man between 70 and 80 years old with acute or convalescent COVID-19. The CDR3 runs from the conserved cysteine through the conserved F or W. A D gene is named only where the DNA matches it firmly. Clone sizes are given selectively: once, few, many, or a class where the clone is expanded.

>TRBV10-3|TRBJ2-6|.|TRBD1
TGTGCCATCGCGGACAGGGAAAGCTCTGGGGCCAACGTCCTGACTTTC
CAIADRESSGANVLTF
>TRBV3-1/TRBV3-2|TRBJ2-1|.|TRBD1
TGTGCCAGCAGCCATCCGACAGGGGTCCTAAGCTCCTACAATGAGCAGTTCTTC
CASSHPTGVLSSYNEQFF
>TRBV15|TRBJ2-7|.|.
TGTGCCACCAGCAACCTCACACGTTCCTACGAGCAGTACTTC
CATSNLTRSYEQYF
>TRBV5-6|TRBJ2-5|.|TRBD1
TGTGCCAGCAGCTTTACAGGGGCTCAGGAGACCCAGTACTTC
CASSFTGAQETQYF
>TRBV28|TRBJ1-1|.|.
TGTGCCAGCAGCCAACTCACAGGGAAGACTGAAGCTTTCTTT
CASSQLTGKTEAFF
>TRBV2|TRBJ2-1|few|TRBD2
TGTGCCGGGGGAAGCGGGGGGCTGTACAATGAGCAGTTCTTC
CAGGSGGLYNEQFF
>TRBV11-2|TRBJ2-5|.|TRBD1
TGTGCCAGCAGCTTAAACAGGGGGGCAGAGACCCAGTACTTC
CASSLNRGAETQYF
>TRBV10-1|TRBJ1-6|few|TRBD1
TGCGCCAGCGAGGGGGGGGACAGGGAAAGTTCACCCCTCCACTTT
CASEGGDRESSPLHF
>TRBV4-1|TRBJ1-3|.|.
TGCGCCAGCAGGCAGGGGACCTACACTGGAAACACCATATATTTT
CASRQGTYTGNTIYF
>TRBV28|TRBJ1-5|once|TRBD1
TGTGCCAGCAGTTTAAAACAGGGGGGGCGGAGCAATCAGCCCCAGCATTTT
CASSLKQGGRSNQPQHF
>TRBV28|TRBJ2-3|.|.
TGTGCCAGCACCTTAAACCCGAGGAAGGATACGCAGTATTTT
CASTLNPRKDTQYF
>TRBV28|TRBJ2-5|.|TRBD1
TGTGCCAGCGGACTGACAGGGCTTGAGACCCAGTACTTC
CASGLTGLETQYF
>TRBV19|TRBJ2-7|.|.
TGTGCCAGTAGTCCTCAGGGGCTCGTGGGTGAGCAGTACTTC
CASSPQGLVGEQYF
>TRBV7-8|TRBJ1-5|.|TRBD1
TGTGCCAGCAGCCCCGTGGACAGGGGGGGGCATCAGCCCCAGCATTTT
CASSPVDRGGHQPQHF
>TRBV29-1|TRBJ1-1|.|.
TGCAGCGGCGAAGTAGGGGTGGATGAAGCTTTCTTT
CSGEVGVDEAFF
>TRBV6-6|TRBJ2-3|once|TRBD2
TGTGCCAGCAGTTCCGTGGGGGGGTTCACAGATACGCAGTATTTT
CASSSVGGFTDTQYF
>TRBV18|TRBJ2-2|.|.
TGTGCCAGCTCACCACCGAACCAAGCGGCGGGGAACGCCGGGGAGCTGTTTTTT
CASSPPNQAAGNAGELFF
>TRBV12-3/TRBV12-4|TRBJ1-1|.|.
TGTGCCAGCAGTTTCGGGGGAAACACTGAAGCTTTCTTT
CASSFGGNTEAFF
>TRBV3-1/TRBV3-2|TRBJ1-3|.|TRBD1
TGTGCCAGCAGCCAAGCCCGGGACAGGGGAAACACCATATATTTT
CASSQARDRGNTIYF
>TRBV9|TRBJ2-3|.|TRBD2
TGTGCCAGCAGCGTATCTGCGGGGGGGCCAGGAGATACGCAGTATTTT
CASSVSAGGPGDTQYF
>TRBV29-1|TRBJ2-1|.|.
TGCAGCGGTGACTTCCTATTCTACAATGAGCAGTTCTTC
CSGDFLFYNEQFF
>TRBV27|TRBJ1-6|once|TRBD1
TGTGCCAGCAGTTTATTAGGTGGCAGGGGGAATTCACCCCTCCACTTT
CASSLLGGRGNSPLHF
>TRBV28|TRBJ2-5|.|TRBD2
TGTGCCAGCAGTCAGGGACTAGCGGGGGGGCTCGAGACCCAGTACTTC
CASSQGLAGGLETQYF
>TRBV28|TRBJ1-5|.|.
TGTGCCAGCAGTCCCCTTGGCAGGGTCGGTCAGCCCCAGCATTTT
CASSPLGRVGQPQHF
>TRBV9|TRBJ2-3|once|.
TGTGCCAGCAGCCCATGGTGGGGCTCAGATACGCAGTATTTT
CASSPWWGSDTQYF
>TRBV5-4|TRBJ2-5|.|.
TGTGCCAGCAGGGCGGGCGGAAAAGAGACCCAGTACTTC
CASRAGGKETQYF
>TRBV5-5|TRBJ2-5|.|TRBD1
TGTGCCAGCAGCAGGGACAGCCAAGAGACCCAGTACTTC
CASSRDSQETQYF
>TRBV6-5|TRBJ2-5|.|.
TGTGCCAGCAGCCGTAGAGGCAGTCAGACCCAGTACTTC
CASSRRGSQTQYF
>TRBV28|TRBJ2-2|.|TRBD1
TGTGCCAGCAGTGGACAGGCCCCGAACACCGGGGAGCTGTTTTTT
CASSGQAPNTGELFF
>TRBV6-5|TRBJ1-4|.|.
TGTGCCAGCAGCCTCGACGGACAGCCGAATGAAAAACTGTTTTTT
CASSLDGQPNEKLFF
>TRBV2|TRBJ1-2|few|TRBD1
TGTGCCAGCAGGCCGACAGGGGAAAACGGCTACACCTTC
CASRPTGENGYTF
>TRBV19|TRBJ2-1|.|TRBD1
TGTGCCAGTACTAGGACAGGGCGGAATGAGCAGTTCTTC
CASTRTGRNEQFF
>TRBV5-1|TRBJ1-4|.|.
TGCGCCAGCAGCCCCCTGGGGGGTGGTTATGAAAAACTGTTTTTT
CASSPLGGGYEKLFF
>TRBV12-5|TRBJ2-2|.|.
TGTGCTAGTGGTTCCTCCTCCGGGGGGCTACCCGGGGAGCTGTTTTTT
CASGSSSGGLPGELFF
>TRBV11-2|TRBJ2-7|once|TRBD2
TGTGCCAGCAGCGCAGGACTAGCGGGGGGCTCGAGCTCCTACGAGCAGTACTTC
CASSAGLAGGSSSYEQYF
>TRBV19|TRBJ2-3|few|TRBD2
TGTGCCAGTAGTATAGATCAAGCGGGGGGGCCGGATACGCAGTATTTT
CASSIDQAGGPDTQYF
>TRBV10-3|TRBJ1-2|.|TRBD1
TGTGCCATCAGTGAGTTCGGACAGGGAAGGGCAAACTATGGCTACACCTTC
CAISEFGQGRANYGYTF
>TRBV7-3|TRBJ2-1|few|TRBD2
TGTGCCAGCAGCCTAAGCCGCGGGGGGGCCGCCAATGAGCAGTTCTTC
CASSLSRGGAANEQFF
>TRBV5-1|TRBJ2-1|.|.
TGCGCCAGCAGCATCAGCGATGAGCAGTTCTTC
CASSISDEQFF
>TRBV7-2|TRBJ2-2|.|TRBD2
TGTGCCAGCAGCTATCTAGCGGGGGGGCGTGGCACCGGGGAGCTGTTTTTT
CASSYLAGGRGTGELFF
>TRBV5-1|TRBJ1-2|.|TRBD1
TGCGCCAGCAGCCTAGCCGGGACAGGCGCCTATGGCTACACCTTC
CASSLAGTGAYGYTF
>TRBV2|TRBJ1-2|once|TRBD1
TGTGCCAGCAGGGGACAGGGCCTAGGCTATGGCTACACCTTC
CASRGQGLGYGYTF
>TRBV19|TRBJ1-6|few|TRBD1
TGTGCCAGTAGTGGGGACAGGCTTTATTCACCCCTCCACTTT
CASSGDRLYSPLHF
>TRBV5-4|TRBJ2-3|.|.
TGTGCCAGCAGCTTCGGACAAGGGCTGGGGACGCAGTATTTT
CASSFGQGLGTQYF
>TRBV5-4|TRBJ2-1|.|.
TGTGCCAGCAGCTTAAAGGGGAATGAGCAGTTCTTC
CASSLKGNEQFF
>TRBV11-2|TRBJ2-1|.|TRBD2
TGTGCCAGCACCCCTGGGGGGGTCCGTGAGCAGTTCTTC
CASTPGGVREQFF
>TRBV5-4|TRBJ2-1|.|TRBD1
TGTGCCAGCAGCATCACCAGCCGGGACAGGAGAAACAATGAGCAGTTCTTC
CASSITSRDRRNNEQFF
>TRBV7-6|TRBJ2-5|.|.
TGTGCCAGCAGCCCGTCTGATCGTACACGAGAGACCCAGTACTTC
CASSPSDRTRETQYF
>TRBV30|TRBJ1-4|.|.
TGTGCCTGGAAAGCGGCGGCTAATGAAAAACTGTTTTTT
CAWKAAANEKLFF
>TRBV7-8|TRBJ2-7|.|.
TGTGCCAGCAGCCGCTCAAACGGGGAAGGCGAGCAGTACTTC
CASSRSNGEGEQYF
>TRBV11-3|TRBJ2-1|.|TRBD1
TGTGCCAGCAGCTCACAGGGGGGCCTATACAATGAGCAGTTCTTC
CASSSQGGLYNEQFF
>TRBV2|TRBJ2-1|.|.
TGTGCCAGCAACCGGGAAACCAGTGAGCAGTTCTTC
CASNRETSEQFF
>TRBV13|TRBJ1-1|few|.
TGTGCCAGCAGCCCCCGAACTTCTGAAGCTTTCTTT
CASSPRTSEAFF
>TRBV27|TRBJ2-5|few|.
TGTGCCAGCAGTTTATCTCAGGGGCTAAGAGGAGAGACCCAGTACTTC
CASSLSQGLRGETQYF
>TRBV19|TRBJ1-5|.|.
TGTGCCAGTAGACAGGGTCTTAGCAATCAGCCCCAGCATTTT
CASRQGLSNQPQHF
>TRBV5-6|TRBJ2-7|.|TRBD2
TGTGCCAGCAGCGCCGGGACTAGCGGCTACGAGCAGTACTTC
CASSAGTSGYEQYF
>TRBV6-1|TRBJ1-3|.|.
TGTGCCAGCAGTGAAGCGCCGGACAGCTCTGGAAACACCATATATTTT
CASSEAPDSSGNTIYF
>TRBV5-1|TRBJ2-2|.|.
TGCGCCACCACGAGAGGGCACACCGGGGAGCTGTTTTTT
CATTRGHTGELFF